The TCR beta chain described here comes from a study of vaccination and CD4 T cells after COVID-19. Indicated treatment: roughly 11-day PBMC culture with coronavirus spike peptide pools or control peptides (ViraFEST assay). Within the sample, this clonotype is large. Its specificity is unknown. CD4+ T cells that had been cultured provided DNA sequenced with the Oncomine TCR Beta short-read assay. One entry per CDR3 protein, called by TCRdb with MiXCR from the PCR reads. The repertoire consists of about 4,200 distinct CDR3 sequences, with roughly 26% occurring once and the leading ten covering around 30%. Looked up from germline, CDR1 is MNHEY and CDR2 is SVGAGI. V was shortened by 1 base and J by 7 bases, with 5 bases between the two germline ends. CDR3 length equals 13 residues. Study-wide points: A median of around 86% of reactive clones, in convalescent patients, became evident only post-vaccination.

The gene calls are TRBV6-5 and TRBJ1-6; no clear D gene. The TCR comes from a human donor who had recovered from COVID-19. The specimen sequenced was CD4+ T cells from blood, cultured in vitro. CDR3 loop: CASSYWRNSPLHF. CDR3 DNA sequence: TGTGCCAGCAGTTACTGGAGGAATTCACCCCTCCACTTT.